This is a list of T cell receptor beta chains from one sample in a study of T cell responses to AZD1222 COVID-19 vaccine. Only in-frame clones appear in the TCRdb table, and some are missing; sequencing was by immunoSEQ multiplex PCR. The profile covers 99,000 or so clones, with around nine tenths appearing a single time and 3.3% taken by the ten largest. The sequences come from peripheral blood, collected 28 days after the second dose of the MenACWY control vaccine. The source is an adult who received the MenACWY meningococcal vaccine as a control. Both conserved end residues are part of each CDR3. The D gene is left open where the match is weak. Only some rows state a clone size, as once, few, many or a class for expanded clones.

>few|-|TRBJ1-2|TRBV19
TGTGCCAGTAGTCCCGCACTAGGGGATGGCTACACCTTC
CASSPALGDGYTF
>-|-|TRBJ1-1|TRBV7-2
TGTGCCAGCAGCTTAGTCCTTGGGGGGGGCGAGGGCACTGAAGCTTTCTTT
CASSLVLGGGEGTEAFF
>-|TRBD1|TRBJ1-4|TRBV7-2
TGTGCCAGCAGCATTAACAGGGGAGAAAAACTGTTTTTT
CASSINRGEKLFF
>few|-|TRBJ1-1|TRBV4-3
TGCGCCAGCAGCCAAGATCGGGCCTTAGGCACTGAAGCTTTCTTT
CASSQDRALGTEAFF
>once|-|TRBJ1-4|TRBV7-9
TGTGCCAGCAGCGCCCAGGGCACAACGAGCGAAAAACTGTTTTTT
CASSAQGTTSEKLFF
>-|-|TRBJ1-5|TRBV6-5
TGTGCCAGCAGGGCGACGGGGCGAATTCAGCCCCAGCATTTT
CASRATGRIQPQHF
>-|TRBD1|TRBJ1-1|TRBV3-1/TRBV3-2
TGTGCCAGCAGTATTACAGGGGATACTGAAGCTTTCTTT
CASSITGDTEAFF
>-|TRBD1|TRBJ1-1|TRBV28
TGTGCCAGCAGTACCCGGACAGGGGGGACTGAAGCTTTCTTT
CASSTRTGGTEAFF
>-|TRBD2|TRBJ2-1|TRBV15
TGTGCCACCAGCAGAGATTGGACTAGCGGAAATGAGCAGTTCTTC
CATSRDWTSGNEQFF
>once|-|TRBJ1-1|TRBV6-5
TGTGCCAGCAGTACCGCGACAGGTACGGCTTTCTTT
CASSTATGTAFF
>-|-|TRBJ1-5|TRBV12-3/TRBV12-4
TGTGCCAGCACCATACAGGGTCGTCAGCCCCAGCATTTT
CASTIQGRQPQHF
>-|-|TRBJ1-2|TRBV28
TGTGCCAGCAGTCCCCGGACCTATGGCTACACCTTC
CASSPRTYGYTF
>-|-|TRBJ2-3|TRBV11-3
TGTGCCAGCAGCTACCTCAAAACAGATACGCAGTATTTT
CASSYLKTDTQYF
>-|-|TRBJ2-2|TRBV10-2
TGCGCCAGCAGTGACCCTCGCGGGACAAGGGAAATCTCGAACACCGGGGAGCTGTTTTTT
CASSDPRGTREISNTGELFF
>-|TRBD1|TRBJ1-5|TRBV7-8
TGTGCCAGCAGCTTAGAGGGACAGGTGTACAATCAGCCCCAGCATTTT
CASSLEGQVYNQPQHF
>-|TRBD1|TRBJ1-2|TRBV5-6
TGTGCCAGCACCCTTCCCGGGACAGATTATAACTATGGCTACACCTTC
CASTLPGTDYNYGYTF
>-|-|TRBJ2-7|TRBV24-1
TGTGCCACCTGGCTCGGGCGTACCAAAACGGGGGTAGCATCGCACTACGAGCAGTACTTC
CATWLGRTKTGVASHYEQYF
>-|TRBD1|TRBJ2-3|TRBV18
TGTGCCAGCTCAGGCGGACAGGAACTTGGCACAAGCACAGATACGCAGTATTTT
CASSGGQELGTSTDTQYF
>few|-|TRBJ2-7|TRBV28
TGTGCCAGCAGTCCGGGATTCCTCTACGAGCAGTACTTC
CASSPGFLYEQYF
>-|-|TRBJ1-1|TRBV28
TGTGCCAGCAGTTTCGTCCAGAACACTGAAGCTTTCTTT
CASSFVQNTEAFF
>medium-sized|-|TRBJ2-6|TRBV6-4
TGTGCCAGCAGTGACTCTAAGAGGGGGTCTGGGGCCAACGTCCTGACTTTC
CASSDSKRGSGANVLTF
>-|TRBD1|TRBJ1-4|TRBV4-3
TGCGCCAGCAGCTCGGGACAGTCTAATGAAAAACTGTTTTTT
CASSSGQSNEKLFF
>-|TRBD2|TRBJ2-7|TRBV6-2/TRBV6-3
TGTGCCAGCAGTTACGGACCAGCGGGGGACCCTGGCGAGCAGTACTTC
CASSYGPAGDPGEQYF
>few|-|TRBJ2-7|TRBV28
TGTGCCAGCAGGGACAGTTACATCTACGAGCAGTACTTC
CASRDSYIYEQYF
>-|-|TRBJ2-1|TRBV9
TGTGCCAGCAGCGTCGGGTATGAGCAGTTCTTC
CASSVGYEQFF
>-|TRBD1|TRBJ1-4|TRBV6-6
TGTGCCAGCAGACAAAGACAGGGAGGGTCTAATGAAAAACTGTTTTTT
CASRQRQGGSNEKLFF
>-|-|TRBJ1-2|TRBV6-5
TGTGCCAGCAGTCCGGGCTACTCGACCTACGACGGCTACACCTTC
CASSPGYSTYDGYTF
>-|-|TRBJ2-5|TRBV6-1
TGTGCCAGCAGTGAACTGGGCAGCGGGCGGGGGACCCAGTACTTC
CASSELGSGRGTQYF
>-|-|TRBJ2-7|TRBV6-2/TRBV6-3
TGTGCCAGCAGCCAACCCAGGGGTTACTCCTACGAGCAGTACTTC
CASSQPRGYSYEQYF
>-|-|TRBJ2-5|TRBV7-3
TGTGCCAGCAGCCTAACCCCGACCGGGACCCAGTACTTC
CASSLTPTGTQYF
>-|-|TRBJ1-3|TRBV30
TGTGCCTGGAGCTCGGGCCCTGGAAACACCATATGTTTT
CAWSSGPGNTICF
>-|TRBD1|TRBJ1-4|TRBV7-9
TGTGCCAGCAGCTTAGGACAGGGGAATAATGAAAAACTGTTTTTT
CASSLGQGNNEKLFF
>-|-|TRBJ2-5|TRBV3-1/TRBV3-2
TGTGCCAGCAGCCAACGAGAGACCCAGTACTTC
CASSQRETQYF
>-|-|TRBJ2-5|TRBV24-1
TGTGCCACCAGTGATTTCAGAAGAAGGGTAGAGACCCAGTACTTC
CATSDFRRRVETQYF
>-|-|TRBJ2-7|TRBV19
TGTGCCAGCTCCCGTAGCGAGCCCCCCTACGAGCAGTACTTC
CASSRSEPPYEQYF
>few|-|TRBJ2-1|TRBV19
TGTGCCAGTACCACTGACGGGGGAAACTCCTACAATGAGCAGTTCTTC
CASTTDGGNSYNEQFF
>-|TRBD1|TRBJ2-7|TRBV7-9
TGTGCCAGCAGCCCCCTAGGACAGGGAGGTTTTGGACTTTACGAGCAGTACTTC
CASSPLGQGGFGLYEQYF
>-|TRBD2|TRBJ2-7|TRBV10-2
TGCGCCAGCAGTGGGGGACTAGCGGGGGGGCCCTACGAGCAGTACTTC
CASSGGLAGGPYEQYF
>-|-|TRBJ1-4|TRBV27
TGTGCCAGCAGTTTAGCTATGGCGGGTGAAAAACTGTTTTTT
CASSLAMAGEKLFF
>-|-|TRBJ2-3|TRBV9
TGTGCCAGCACCTACGGTGGCAGGGGCACAGATACGCAGTATTTT
CASTYGGRGTDTQYF
>-|TRBD1|TRBJ2-5|TRBV28
TGTGCCAGCAGTTTGGACAGGCAAGAGACCCAGTACTTC
CASSLDRQETQYF
>-|TRBD1|TRBJ2-1|TRBV10-3
TGTGCCATCAGTGAGTCGAACAGGGGGCTTGGTGAGCAGTTCTTC
CAISESNRGLGEQFF
>-|-|TRBJ2-2|TRBV7-2
TGTGCCAGCAGCTTACGTATCGGGGAGCTGTTTTTT
CASSLRIGELFF
>-|TRBD1|TRBJ2-4|TRBV15
TGTGCCACCAACCCGGGACAGGGGACCCTAGCCAAAAACATTCAGTACTTC
CATNPGQGTLAKNIQYF